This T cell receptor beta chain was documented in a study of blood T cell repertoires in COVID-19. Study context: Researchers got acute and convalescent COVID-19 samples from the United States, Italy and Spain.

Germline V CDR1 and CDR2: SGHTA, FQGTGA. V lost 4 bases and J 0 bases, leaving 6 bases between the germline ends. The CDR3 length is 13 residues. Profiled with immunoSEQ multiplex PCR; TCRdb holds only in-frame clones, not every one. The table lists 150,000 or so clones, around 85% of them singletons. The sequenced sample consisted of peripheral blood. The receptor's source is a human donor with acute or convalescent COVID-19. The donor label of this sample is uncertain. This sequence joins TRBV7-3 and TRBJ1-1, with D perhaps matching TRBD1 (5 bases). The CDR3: CASSSTVNTEAFF. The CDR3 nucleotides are TGTGCCAGCAGCTCGACAGTGAACACTGAAGCTTTCTTT.